This TCR beta chain was profiled in a study of blood T cell repertoires in COVID-19. Produced via immunoSEQ multiplex PCR; TCRdb's table is partial and in-frame only. The sample records 95,000 to 150,000 clones, over 80% being singletons. Sequencing used peripheral blood. This clonotype originated in a woman between 70 and 85 years old with acute or convalescent COVID-19.

The CDR3 protein is CASSHGSMGELFF. As DNA, the CDR3 is TGTGCCAGCAGCCACGGGTCTATGGGGGAGCTGTTTTTT. V usage is TRBV3-1 (or the pseudogene TRBV3-2) and J usage is TRBJ2-2; D remains ambiguous. The germline CDR1 and CDR2 sequences are LGHDT and YNNKEL (reference sequence). V lost 3 bases, J lost 8 bases, and 10 bases lay in between. There are 13 residues in the CDR3.